Included here is one TCR beta chain sequence, with context. Its antigen remains undetermined. No much larger clonotype is one base removed from it; base qualities were not supplied. The CDR3 holds 13 amino acids from the cysteine to the phenylalanine. The entry retains the CDR3 DNA only, 39 bases that are in frame from base 1. Sequences SNHLY (CDR1) and FYNNEI (CDR2) are obtained from the germline V gene. Cut back by 5 bases and 9 bases, the V and J ends lie 14 bases apart. This sample was taken from a study of blood T cell repertoires in COVID-19 (dated by TCRdb to 2018 to 2021). For the study in its entirety: The collaborator samples originated in the United States, Italy and Spain and spanned the acute and convalescent phases of COVID-19. The prospective study material was composed of cDNA or gDNA derived from T cells, B-cell-depleted T cells, or PBMCs. Subjects who had been exposed to COVID-19, were actively infected with it, or had recovered from it provided the deeply sampled blood TCRbeta repertoires that made up the dataset. The repertoires were released in a freely available public database intended as a resource for research on the immune response to SARS-CoV-2. Samples came from the ongoing ImmuneRACE study (first 160 participants) plus 1,254 subjects from 6 global collaborators. A de-identified subject ID, COVID-19 status, age in years and sex were almost always included in the sample metadata. Where available, HLA class I and class II types were taken from metadata supplied by the sample provider and were not determined by assay-based typing.

The collaborating institutions used their own protocols to collect whole blood in K2EDTA tubes. For TCRbeta analysis, collaborators shipped samples as frozen whole blood, isolated PBMCs, or DNA extracted from either of those sample types. The immunoSEQ Assay, a bias-controlled multiplex PCR, was used to amplify TCRbeta CDR3 regions from genomic DNA. The authors' analysis ran thus. The number of nucleated cells in each sample was estimated from the amplification of reference gene primers within the assay. Sequence reads were collapsed and filtered to measure the absolute abundance of every unique TCRbeta CDR3 rearrangement. For each sample, productive Simpson clonality was calculated by taking the square root of Simpson's diversity index across productive rearrangements. TCRdb limited this immuneACCESS table to in-frame rearrangements with V and J called. A share of clones is missing; checked studies link under half to unresolved V genes, and the rest is unexplained. From that table come the V and J calls and clone size; the DNA was used to work out D and trimming. The sample contains just over 650,000 clones, 80% to 90% of them found a single time. The ten largest clones take up around 0.3% of the sample.

General findings and caveats noted by the study authors: Clinical and demographic metadata were provided uncurated, with the amount varying by source and participant.

The source of this sequence is a woman under 30 with acute or convalescent COVID-19. The sequence links TRBV2 to TRBJ2-1; confidence is insufficient to name the D gene. The specimen sequenced was peripheral blood. Read as DNA, the sequence is TGTGCCAGCAGTCCTATCTCCTCCGGTGAGCAGTTCTTC. Its product reads: CASSPISSGEQFF.